Below, 14 T cell receptor beta chains from the same sample are listed, as sequenced in a study of blood T cells in healthy people across ages. The authors ran a second PCR of about 7 to 11 cycles using a sample-barcoded 5' primer and a J-beta primer mix. TCRdb recomputed calls from the 5' RACE reads with MiXCR, one row per CDR3 protein. Among around 1.5 million distinct CDR3 sequences listed, almost 60% were seen once. Specimen: blood. These receptors came from a man between 18 and 29 years old in good health.

This chain connects TRBV12-3 or TRBV12-4 to TRBJ2-1; 10 bases agree with TRBD2. CDR3 size: 15 residues. V trimming: 6 bases; J trimming: 3 bases; junction bases outside the gene matches: 5. CDR3 in amino acids: CASRDLAGDYNEQFF. As DNA, the CDR3 is TGTGCCAGCAGGGATCTAGCGGGAGACTACAATGAGCAGTTCTTC.

CDR3: CASSKTAGFTDTQYF. DNA for the CDR3: TGTGCCAGCAGTAAAACAGCGGGCTTCACAGATACGCAGTATTTT. The V call is TRBV5-4, the J call TRBJ2-3; D might be TRBD2 (6 bases). The CDR3 extends over 15 amino acids. The V end was cut by 5 bases, the J end by 2 bases, with 15 bases between. Looked up from germline, CDR1 is SGHNT and CDR2 is YYREEE (reference sequence).

The chain employs TRBV6-5 and TRBJ2-5; no reliable D call. This CDR3 region has 15 residues. The V end was cut by 0 bases, the J end by 1 base, with 9 bases between. Germline V gene lookup returns CDR1 MNHEY and CDR2 SVGAGI. Here the CDR3 reads CASSYSKLIQETQYF. Here the CDR3 DNA reads TGTGCCAGCAGTTACTCTAAACTTATCCAAGAGACCCAGTACTTC.

The chain carries TRBV28 and TRBJ1-2, with 9 bases aligning to TRBD1. This CDR3 is built from 16 residues. In germline, CDR1 is MDHEN, CDR2 SYDVKM. Losses at the gene ends were 2 bases for V and 4 bases for J; bases not matched to a gene: 8. The CDR3 bases are TGTGCCAGCAGTTTAAAGCGGACAGGGGATGTCTATGGCTACACCTTC. Protein sequence: CASSLKRTGDVYGYTF.

The chain joins TRBV5-1 to TRBJ2-3, with a tentative D call TRBD1 (6 bases). CDR1 SGHRS and CDR2 YFSETQ come from the germline V gene. The CDR3 covers 16 residues. Trimming took off 1 base at V and 6 bases at J, with 18 bases between the two ends. The CDR3 bases are TGCGCCAGCAGCTTGTGGCAGGGGAAGGCATTTGATACGCAGTATTTT. Translation: CASSLWQGKAFDTQYF. The complete variable domain, with remaining parts taken from reference TRBV5-1 and TRBJ2-3, reads KAGVTQTPRYLIKTRGQQVTLSCSPISGHRSVSWYQQTPGQGLQFLFEYFSETQRNKGNFPGRFSGRQFSNSRSEMNVSTLELGDSALYLCASSLWQGKAFDTQYFGPGTRLTVL.

V usage is TRBV7-9 and J usage is TRBJ2-4, with D possibly TRBD1 on 5 matching bases. Germline CDR1 is SEHNR and CDR2 is FQNEAQ (reference sequence). Trimming took 2 bases from V and 2 from J, leaving 16 bases between them. The CDR3 has 17 residues. The CDR3 DNA sequence: TGTGCCAGCAGCTTAATAGGGGTTGGCGGTTCCAAAAACATTCAGTACTTC. Amino acids: CASSLIGVGGSKNIQYF.

This clonotype was found a few times. V usage is TRBV4-2 and J usage is TRBJ2-1, with 14 positions matching TRBD2. The trim removed 0 bases at V and 7 bases at J, leaving 17 bases unmatched. Germline-derived CDR1 and CDR2 are LGHNA and YNFKEQ. The CDR3 loop spans 21 amino acids. CDR3 loop: CASSQDGFAGLAGARGNEQFF. As DNA, the CDR3 is TGTGCCAGCAGCCAAGATGGATTCGCGGGACTAGCGGGAGCCAGGGGGAATGAGCAGTTCTTC.

This chain uses TRBV10-3 with TRBJ2-3, with TRBD1 matching 8 bases. Germline CDR1 ENHRY, CDR2 SYGVKD. The junction had 6 bases not matched to a gene; V was cut back by 6 bases and J by 4 bases. The length of the CDR3 is 14 residues. This CDR3 is CAIRDREKADTQYF. CDR3 nucleotide sequence: TGTGCCATCAGGGACAGGGAGAAAGCAGATACGCAGTATTTT.

This chain links TRBV27 with TRBJ2-1; D is perhaps TRBD1 (7 bases). The V end was cut by 11 bases, the J end by 6 bases, with 17 bases between. The CDR3 loop spans 13 amino acids. CDR1 is MNHEY and CDR2 is SMNVEV in the germline V gene (reference sequence). CDR3 nucleotide sequence: TGTGCCTCCTCCAGGGGGGTTAGCAATGAGCAGTTCTTC. Translation gives CASSRGVSNEQFF.

The chain has TRBV14 and TRBJ2-7; 8 bases agree with TRBD1. The V and J ends lost 3 bases and 1 base, in that order; junction bases with no gene match: 11. CDR1 is SGHDN, CDR2 FVKESK, per germline. The CDR3 totals 17 residues. The CDR3 sequence is CASSHSGTGLISYEQYF. The DNA of the CDR3 is TGTGCCAGCAGCCACTCCGGGACAGGACTAATTTCCTACGAGCAGTACTTC.

The chain carries TRBV2 and TRBJ2-1; maybe TRBD1 (6 bases). The V end lost 2 bases, the J end lost 6 bases, and 17 bases lay between the germline ends. CDR3 length: 16 amino acids. CDR1 SNHLY and CDR2 FYNNEI come from the germline V gene. The CDR3 loop reads CASSEWAGDKGNEQFF. The CDR3 bases are TGTGCCAGCAGTGAATGGGCCGGGGACAAGGGCAATGAGCAGTTCTTC.

The gene calls are TRBV12-3 or TRBV12-4 and TRBJ2-5; no firm D call. The CDR3 has 16 residues. Trimming removed 6 bases at V and 2 bases at J, with 19 bases between. The DNA for the CDR3 is TGTGCCAGCAGCTCCCGGGTGAAAGGGTGGCAAGAGACCCAGTACTTC. This gives the protein CASSSRVKGWQETQYF.

The J gene is TRBJ2-3, the V gene TRBV20-1; TRBD2 aligns across 9 bases. Per germline, CDR1 DFQATT and CDR2 SNEGSKA (reference sequence). V was pared by 6 bases and J by 2 bases, with 9 bases of the junction left unmatched. The CDR3 extends over 15 amino acids. In DNA form, the CDR3 reads TGCAGTGCCATACTAGAGCGGGGGGACACAGATACGCAGTATTTT. Translating gives CSAILERGDTDTQYF.

The chain couples TRBV20-1 to TRBJ2-2; a weak D match, TRBD2 (5 bases). This CDR3 contains 15 residues. Germline V gene sequence: CDR1 DFQATT, CDR2 SNEGSKA (reference sequence). V was trimmed by 0 bases and J by 5 bases, leaving 13 bases between them. The CDR3 DNA reads TGCAGTGCTAGAGATGAGGGCGTGTATACCGGGGAGCTGTTTTTT. Amino acid sequence: CSARDEGVYTGELFF.